Detailed here is one T cell receptor beta chain. These data are taken from a study of control samples from healthy donors and cancer patients. The V and J ends lost 1 base and 3 bases respectively, with 12 bases between them. The CDR3 has 15 amino acids. CDR1 and CDR2 (germline): LGHDT, YNNKEL (reference sequence). This table comes from immunoSEQ multiplex PCR, and its TCRdb copy is limited to in-frame clones, with some not included. The profile shows approximately 180,000 clones, about nine tenths of them singletons. The chain carries TRBV3-1 (or the pseudogene TRBV3-2) and TRBJ1-1; D perhaps matches TRBD1 (5 bases). Sequenced input: blood. The receptor comes from a woman in her 40s in good health. The CDR3 here is CASSQGRGRDTEAFF. CDR3 bases: TGTGCCAGCAGCCAAGGTCGGGGCCGGGACACTGAAGCTTTCTTT.